The T cell receptor beta chain described here comes from a study of T cell changes during pregnancy in multiple sclerosis. Data came from immunoSEQ multiplex PCR; TCRdb stores just in-frame clones and leaves some out. The sample lists some 120,000 clones; 92% were seen once. Germline V gene lookup returns CDR1 MNHNY and CDR2 SVGAGI (reference sequence). Trimming left V 5 bases short and J 3 bases short, with 14 bases between. The CDR3 is 15 residues long. Sequencing used peripheral blood, obtained in the third trimester of pregnancy. The receptor was derived from a female donor with multiple sclerosis, enrolled in a pregnancy study. The chain carries TRBV6-6 and TRBJ1-5; D possibly corresponds to TRBD1 (6 bases). Written as DNA, the CDR3 is TGTGCCAGCAGTACCCTAGGACAGACCAATCAGCCCCAGCATTTT. Translated: CASSTLGQTNQPQHF.